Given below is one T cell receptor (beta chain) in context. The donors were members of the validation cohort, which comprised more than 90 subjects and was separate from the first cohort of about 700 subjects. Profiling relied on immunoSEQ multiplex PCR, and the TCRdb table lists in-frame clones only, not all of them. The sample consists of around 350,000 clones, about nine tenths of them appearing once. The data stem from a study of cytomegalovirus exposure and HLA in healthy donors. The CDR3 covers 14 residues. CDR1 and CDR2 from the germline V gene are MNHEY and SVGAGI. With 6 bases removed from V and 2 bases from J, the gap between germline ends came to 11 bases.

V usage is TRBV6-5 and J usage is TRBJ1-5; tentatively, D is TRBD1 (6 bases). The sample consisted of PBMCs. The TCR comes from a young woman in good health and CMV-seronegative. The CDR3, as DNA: TGTGCCAGCAGCTCCAACAGGGGCAATCAGCCCCAGCATTTT. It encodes CASSSNRGNQPQHF.